This TCR beta chain appears in the sequencing data of a study of OX40 agonist ivuxolimab in advanced cancers. Across the whole study: It was permissible to have had prior anti-PD-1, anti-PD-L1 or anti-CTLA-4 therapy, and about 40% had some.

With regard to this clone: Its antigen is currently unknown.

The germline CDR1 and CDR2 sequences are SGDLS and YYNGEE. CDR3 length equals 14 residues. Trimming removed 0 bases from V and 2 bases from J, with 8 bases in between. General study findings and limits: Both blood CD4+ and CD8+ T cells showed clonal growth by week 6 at 0.1 to 3.0 mg/kg.

Sequencing used immunoSEQ multiplex PCR; TCRdb keeps in-frame clones, though not all of them. The table records 75,000 to 80,000 clones, about 82% of them present only once. The TCR was taken from an adult with an advanced solid tumor such as melanoma, head and neck, liver or kidney cancer. The V and J genes are TRBV9 and TRBJ1-2; D unresolved. The sequenced sample was CD4+ or CD8+ T cells sorted from blood, obtained in a trial of the OX40 agonist ivuxolimab. The CDR3 spells CASSVASQNYGYTF. CDR3 DNA sequence: TGTGCCAGCAGCGTAGCTAGTCAGAACTATGGCTACACCTTC.